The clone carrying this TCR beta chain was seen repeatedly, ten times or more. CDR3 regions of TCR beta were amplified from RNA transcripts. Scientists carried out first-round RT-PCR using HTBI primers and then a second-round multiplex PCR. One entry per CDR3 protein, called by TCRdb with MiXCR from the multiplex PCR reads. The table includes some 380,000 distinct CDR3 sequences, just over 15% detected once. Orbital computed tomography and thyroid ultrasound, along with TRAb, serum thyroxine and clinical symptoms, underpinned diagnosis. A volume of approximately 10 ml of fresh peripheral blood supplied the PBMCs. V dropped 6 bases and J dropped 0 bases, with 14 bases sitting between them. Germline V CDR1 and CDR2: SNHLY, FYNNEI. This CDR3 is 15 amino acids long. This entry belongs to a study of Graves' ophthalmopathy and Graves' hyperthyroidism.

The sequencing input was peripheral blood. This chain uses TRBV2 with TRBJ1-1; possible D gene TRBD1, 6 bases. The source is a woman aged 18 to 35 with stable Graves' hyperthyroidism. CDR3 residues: CASSKSQGLNTEAFF. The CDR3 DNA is TGTGCCAGCAGCAAGAGCCAGGGGCTGAACACTGAAGCTTTCTTT.